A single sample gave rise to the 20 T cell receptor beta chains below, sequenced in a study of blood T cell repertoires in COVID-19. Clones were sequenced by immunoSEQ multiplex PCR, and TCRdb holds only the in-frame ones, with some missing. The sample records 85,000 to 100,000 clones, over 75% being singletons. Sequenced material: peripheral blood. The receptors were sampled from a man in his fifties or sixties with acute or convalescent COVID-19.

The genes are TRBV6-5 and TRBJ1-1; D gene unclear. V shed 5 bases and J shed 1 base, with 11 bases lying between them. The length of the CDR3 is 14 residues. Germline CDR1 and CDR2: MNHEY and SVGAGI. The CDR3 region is CASSHGGRNTEAFF. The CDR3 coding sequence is TGTGCCAGCAGTCATGGCGGAAGGAACACTGAAGCTTTCTTT.

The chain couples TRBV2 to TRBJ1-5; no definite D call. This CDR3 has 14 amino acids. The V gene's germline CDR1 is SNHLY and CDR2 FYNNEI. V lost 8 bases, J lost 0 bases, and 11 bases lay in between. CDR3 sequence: CASATGYSNQPQHF. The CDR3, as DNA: TGTGCCAGCGCAACGGGGTATAGCAATCAGCCCCAGCATTTT.

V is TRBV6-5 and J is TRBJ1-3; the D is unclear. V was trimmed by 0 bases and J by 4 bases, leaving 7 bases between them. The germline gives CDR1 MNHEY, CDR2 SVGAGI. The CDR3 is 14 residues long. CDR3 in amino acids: CASSYSPMGNTIYF. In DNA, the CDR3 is TGTGCCAGCAGTTACTCCCCAATGGGAAACACCATATATTTT.

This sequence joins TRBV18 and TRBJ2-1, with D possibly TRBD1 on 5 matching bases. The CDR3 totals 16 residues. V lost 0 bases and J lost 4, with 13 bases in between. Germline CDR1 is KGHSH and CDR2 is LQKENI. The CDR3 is CASSPPMRQNYNEQFF. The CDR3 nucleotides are TGTGCCAGCTCACCACCAATGAGACAGAATTACAATGAGCAGTTCTTC.

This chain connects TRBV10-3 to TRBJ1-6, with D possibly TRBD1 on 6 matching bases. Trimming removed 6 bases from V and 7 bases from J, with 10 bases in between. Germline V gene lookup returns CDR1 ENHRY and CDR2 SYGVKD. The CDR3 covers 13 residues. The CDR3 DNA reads TGTGCCATCAGCTCGGACAGAAATTCACCCCTCCACTTT. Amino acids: CAISSDRNSPLHF.

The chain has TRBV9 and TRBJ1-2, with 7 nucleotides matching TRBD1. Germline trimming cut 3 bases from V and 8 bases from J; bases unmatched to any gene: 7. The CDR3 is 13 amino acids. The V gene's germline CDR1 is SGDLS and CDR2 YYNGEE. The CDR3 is CASSARDRTGYTF. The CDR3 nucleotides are TGTGCCAGCAGCGCCCGGGACAGAACGGGCTACACCTTC.

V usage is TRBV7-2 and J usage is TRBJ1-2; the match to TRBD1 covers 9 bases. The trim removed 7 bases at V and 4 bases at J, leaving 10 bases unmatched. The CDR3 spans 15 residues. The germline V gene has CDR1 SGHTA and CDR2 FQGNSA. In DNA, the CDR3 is TGTGCCAGCATACAACAGGGGGCGATAGGCTATGGCTACACCTTC. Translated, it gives CASIQQGAIGYGYTF. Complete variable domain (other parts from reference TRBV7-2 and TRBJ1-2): GAGVSQSPSNKVTEKGKDVELRCDPISGHTALYWYRQSLGQGLEFLIYFQGNSAPDKSGLPSDRFSAERTGGSVSTLTIQRTQQEDSAVYLCASIQQGAIGYGYTFGSGTRLTVV.

The CDR3 is CASSLLEGGYTF. CDR3 DNA: TGTGCCAGCAGCTTACTAGAAGGTGGCTACACCTTC. This sequence joins TRBV7-9 and TRBJ1-2; no clear D gene. The CDR3 sequence is 12 residues long. V lost 2 bases, J lost 7 bases, and 8 bases lay in between. CDR1 SEHNR and CDR2 FQNEAQ come from the germline V gene (reference sequence). The whole variable domain, remainder taken from reference TRBV7-9 and TRBJ1-2, is DTGVSQNPRHKITKRGQNVTFRCDPISEHNRLYWYRQTLGQGPEFLTYFQNEAQLEKSRLLSDRFSAERPKGSFSTLEIQRTEQGDSAMYLCASSLLEGGYTFGSGTRLTVV.

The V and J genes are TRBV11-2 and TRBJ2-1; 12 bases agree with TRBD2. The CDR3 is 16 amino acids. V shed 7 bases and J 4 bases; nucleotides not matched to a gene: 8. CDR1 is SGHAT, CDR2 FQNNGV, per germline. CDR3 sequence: CASTPASGGGYNEQFF. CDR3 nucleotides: TGTGCCAGCACTCCAGCTAGCGGGGGGGGTTACAATGAGCAGTTCTTC.

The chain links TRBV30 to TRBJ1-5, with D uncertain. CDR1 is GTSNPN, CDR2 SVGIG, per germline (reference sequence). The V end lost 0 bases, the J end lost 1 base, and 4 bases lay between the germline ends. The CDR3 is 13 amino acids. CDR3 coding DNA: TGTGCCTGGAGTGTACTCAGCAATCAGCCCCAGCATTTT. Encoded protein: CAWSVLSNQPQHF.

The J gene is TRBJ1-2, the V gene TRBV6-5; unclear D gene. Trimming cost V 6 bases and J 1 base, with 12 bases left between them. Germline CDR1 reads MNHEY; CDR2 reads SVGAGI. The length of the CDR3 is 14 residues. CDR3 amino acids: CASRLDRGNYGYTF. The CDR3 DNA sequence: TGTGCCAGCAGATTGGACCGGGGTAACTATGGCTACACCTTC.

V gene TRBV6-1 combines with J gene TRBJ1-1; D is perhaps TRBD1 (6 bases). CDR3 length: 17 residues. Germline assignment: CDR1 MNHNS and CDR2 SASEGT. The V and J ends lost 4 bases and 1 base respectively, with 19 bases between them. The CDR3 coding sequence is TGTGCCAGCAGTGCGCCCAAACCGGGCAGGGGGAACACTGAAGCTTTCTTT. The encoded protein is CASSAPKPGRGNTEAFF.

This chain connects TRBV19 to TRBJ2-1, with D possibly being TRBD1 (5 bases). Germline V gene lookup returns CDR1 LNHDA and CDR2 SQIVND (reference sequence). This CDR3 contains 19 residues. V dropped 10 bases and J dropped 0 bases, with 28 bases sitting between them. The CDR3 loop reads CATSQKGAGTTRSYNEQFF. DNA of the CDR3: TGTGCCACCTCACAAAAAGGGGCAGGTACAACCCGCTCCTACAATGAGCAGTTCTTC.

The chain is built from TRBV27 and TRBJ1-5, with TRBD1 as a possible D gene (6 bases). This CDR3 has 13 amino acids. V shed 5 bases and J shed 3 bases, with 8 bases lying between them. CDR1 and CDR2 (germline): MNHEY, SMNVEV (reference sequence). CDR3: CASSKGVNQPQHF. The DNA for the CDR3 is TGTGCCAGCAGTAAGGGGGTCAATCAGCCCCAGCATTTT.

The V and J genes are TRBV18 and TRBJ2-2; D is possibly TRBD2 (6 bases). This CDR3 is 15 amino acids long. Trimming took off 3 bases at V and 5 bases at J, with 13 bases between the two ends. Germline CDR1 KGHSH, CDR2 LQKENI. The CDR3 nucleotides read TGTGCCAGCTCACCGCCCCACGCGGGAACCGGGGAGCTGTTTTTT. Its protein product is CASSPPHAGTGELFF.

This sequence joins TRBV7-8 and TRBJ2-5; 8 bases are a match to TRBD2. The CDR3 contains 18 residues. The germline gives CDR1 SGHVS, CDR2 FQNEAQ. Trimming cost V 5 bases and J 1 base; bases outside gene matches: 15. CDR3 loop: CASSLGLAGRVLQETQYF. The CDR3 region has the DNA TGTGCCAGCAGCCTAGGGTTAGCGGGAAGGGTACTCCAAGAGACCCAGTACTTC.

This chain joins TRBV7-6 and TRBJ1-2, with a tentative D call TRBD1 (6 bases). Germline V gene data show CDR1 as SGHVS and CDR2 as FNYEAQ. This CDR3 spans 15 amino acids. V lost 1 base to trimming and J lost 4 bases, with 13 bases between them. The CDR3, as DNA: TGTGCCAGCAGCTTAGGGCCCGGGGGGCCCTATGGCTACACCTTC. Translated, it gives CASSLGPGGPYGYTF. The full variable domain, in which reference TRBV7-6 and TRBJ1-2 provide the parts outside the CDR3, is GAGVSQSPRYKVTKRGQDVALRCDPISGHVSLYWYRQALGQGPEFLTYFNYEAQQDKSGLPNDRFSAERPEGSISTLTIQRTEQRDSAMYRCASSLGPGGPYGYTFGSGTRLTVV.

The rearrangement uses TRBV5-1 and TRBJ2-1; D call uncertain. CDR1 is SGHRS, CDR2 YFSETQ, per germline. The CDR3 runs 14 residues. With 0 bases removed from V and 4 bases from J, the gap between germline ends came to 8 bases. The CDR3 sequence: CASSLGGFYNEQFF. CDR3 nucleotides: TGCGCCAGCAGCTTGGGAGGATTTTACAATGAGCAGTTCTTC.

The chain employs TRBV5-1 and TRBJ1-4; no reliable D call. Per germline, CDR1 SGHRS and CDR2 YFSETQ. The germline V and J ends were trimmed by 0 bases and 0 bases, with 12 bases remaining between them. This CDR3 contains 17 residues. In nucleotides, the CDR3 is TGCGCCAGCAGCTTGGGGGCCGCATATTCAACTAATGAAAAACTGTTTTTT. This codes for CASSLGAAYSTNEKLFF. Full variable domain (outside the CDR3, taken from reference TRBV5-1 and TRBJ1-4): KAGVTQTPRYLIKTRGQQVTLSCSPISGHRSVSWYQQTPGQGLQFLFEYFSETQRNKGNFPGRFSGRQFSNSRSEMNVSTLELGDSALYLCASSLGAAYSTNEKLFFGSGTQLSVL.

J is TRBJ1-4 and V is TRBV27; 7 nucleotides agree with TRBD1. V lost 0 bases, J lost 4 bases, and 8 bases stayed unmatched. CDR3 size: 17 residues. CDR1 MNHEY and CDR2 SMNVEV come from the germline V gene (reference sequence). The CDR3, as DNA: TGTGCCAGCAGTTTATCTTGGACAGGCGGTTATAATGAAAAACTGTTTTTT. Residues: CASSLSWTGGYNEKLFF.